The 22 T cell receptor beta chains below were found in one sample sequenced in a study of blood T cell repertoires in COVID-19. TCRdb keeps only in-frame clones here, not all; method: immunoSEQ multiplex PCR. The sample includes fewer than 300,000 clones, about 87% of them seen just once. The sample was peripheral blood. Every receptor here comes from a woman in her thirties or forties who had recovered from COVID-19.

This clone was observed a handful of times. The CDR3 loop reads CATSDPTGYPPHEQFF. The CDR3 DNA reads as TGTGCCACCAGTGATCCGACAGGGTATCCCCCCCATGAGCAGTTCTTC. The chain couples TRBV24-1 to TRBJ2-1; 7 positions agree with TRBD1. The J segment lost 8 bases and the V segment lost 3 bases, leaving 12 bases of the junction unmatched. This CDR3 comprises 16 residues. The germline CDR1 and CDR2 sequences are KGHDR and SFDVKD.

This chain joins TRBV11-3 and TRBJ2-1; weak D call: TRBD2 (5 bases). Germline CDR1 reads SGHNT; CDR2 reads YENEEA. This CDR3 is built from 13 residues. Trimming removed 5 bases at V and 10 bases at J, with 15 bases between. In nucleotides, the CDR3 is TGTGCCAGCAGCCCACCGGGATCACGGGAGCAGTTCTTC. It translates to CASSPPGSREQFF. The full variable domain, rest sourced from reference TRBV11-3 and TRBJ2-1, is EAGVVQSPRYKIIEKKQPVAFWCNPISGHNTLYWYLQNLGQGPELLIRYENEEAVDDSQLPKDRFSAERLKGVDSTLKIQPAELGDSAVYLCASSPPGSREQFFGPGTRLTVL.

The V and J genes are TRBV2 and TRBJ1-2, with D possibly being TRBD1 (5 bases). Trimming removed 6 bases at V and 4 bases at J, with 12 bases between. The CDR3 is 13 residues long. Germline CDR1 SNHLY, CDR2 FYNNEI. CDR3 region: CASRARTPYGYTF. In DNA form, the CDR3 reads TGTGCCAGCAGAGCCAGGACACCCTATGGCTACACCTTC.

The CDR3, as DNA: TGTGCCAGCAGCGCGCCCCCCGGCGGGGGGAACAATGAGCAGTTCTTC. Translated, it gives CASSAPPGGGNNEQFF. The chain couples TRBV9 to TRBJ2-1, with 8 nucleotides matching TRBD2. The V gene's germline CDR1 is SGDLS and CDR2 YYNGEE. CDR3 size: 16 residues. J was trimmed by 5 bases and V by 3 bases; bases with no gene match: 10.

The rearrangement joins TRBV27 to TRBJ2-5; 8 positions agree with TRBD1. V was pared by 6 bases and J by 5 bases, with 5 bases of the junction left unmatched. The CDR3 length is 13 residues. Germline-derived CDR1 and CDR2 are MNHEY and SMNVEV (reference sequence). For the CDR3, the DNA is TGTGCCAGCAGGGCCACAGGGGGTGAGACCCAGTACTTC. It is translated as CASRATGGETQYF.

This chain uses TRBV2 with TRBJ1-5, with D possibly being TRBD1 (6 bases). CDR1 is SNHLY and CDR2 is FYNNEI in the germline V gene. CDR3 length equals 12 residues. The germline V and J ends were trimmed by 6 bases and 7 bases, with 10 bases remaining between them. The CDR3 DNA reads TGTGCCAGCAGCCAGACAGGCCAGCCCCAGCATTTT. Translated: CASSQTGQPQHF.

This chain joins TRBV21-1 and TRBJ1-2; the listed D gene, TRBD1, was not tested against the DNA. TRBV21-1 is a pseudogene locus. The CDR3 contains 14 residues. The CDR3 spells CASSKLGRAYGYTF. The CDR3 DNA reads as TGTGCCAGCAGCAAGCTCGGCAGGGCCTATGGCTACACCTTC.

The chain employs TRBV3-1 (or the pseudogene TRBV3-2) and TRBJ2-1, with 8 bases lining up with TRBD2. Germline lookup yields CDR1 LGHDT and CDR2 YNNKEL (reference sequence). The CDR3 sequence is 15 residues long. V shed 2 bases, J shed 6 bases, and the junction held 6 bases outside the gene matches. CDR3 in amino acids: CASSQYDRGGNEQFF. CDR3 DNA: TGTGCCAGCAGCCAATATGACCGGGGGGGCAATGAGCAGTTCTTC.

This CDR3 reads CASSSPSTGTYEQYF. The CDR3 coding sequence is TGTGCCAGCAGTTCCCCCTCGACAGGGACCTACGAGCAGTACTTC. V gene TRBV6-5 combines with J gene TRBJ2-7, with 7 bases aligning to TRBD1. The ends lost 4 bases at V and 2 bases at J; junction bases unmatched: 8. The CDR3 is made up of 15 amino acids. The germline V gene encodes CDR1 MNHEY and CDR2 SVGAGI.

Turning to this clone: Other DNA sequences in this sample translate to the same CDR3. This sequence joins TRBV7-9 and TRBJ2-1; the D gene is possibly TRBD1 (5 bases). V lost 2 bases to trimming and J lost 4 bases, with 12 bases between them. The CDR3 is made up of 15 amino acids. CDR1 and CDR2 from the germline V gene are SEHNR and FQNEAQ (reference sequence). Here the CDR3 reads CASSLTQGFYNEQFF. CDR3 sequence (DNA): TGTGCCAGCAGCTTAACCCAGGGCTTTTACAATGAGCAGTTCTTC.

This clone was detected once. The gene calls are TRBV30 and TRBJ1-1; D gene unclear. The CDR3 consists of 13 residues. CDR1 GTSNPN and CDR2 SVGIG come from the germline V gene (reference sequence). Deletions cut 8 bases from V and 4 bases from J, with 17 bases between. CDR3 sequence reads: CAGDGPGVTEAFF. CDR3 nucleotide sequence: TGTGCCGGAGACGGGCCGGGAGTCACTGAAGCTTTCTTT.

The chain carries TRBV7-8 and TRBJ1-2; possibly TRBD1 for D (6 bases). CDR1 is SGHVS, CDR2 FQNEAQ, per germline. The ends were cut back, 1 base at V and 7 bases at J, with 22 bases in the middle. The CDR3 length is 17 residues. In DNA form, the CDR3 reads TGTGCCAGCAGCTTAGGGCGGAACAGGGCCCTGGGGTTTGGCTACACCTTC. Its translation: CASSLGRNRALGFGYTF.

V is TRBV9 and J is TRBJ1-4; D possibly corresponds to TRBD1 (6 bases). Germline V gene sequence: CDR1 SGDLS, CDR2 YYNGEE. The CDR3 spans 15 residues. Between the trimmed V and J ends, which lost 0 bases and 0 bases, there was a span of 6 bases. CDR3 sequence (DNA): TGTGCCAGCAGCGTAGCAGGGGCAACTAATGAAAAACTGTTTTTT. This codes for CASSVAGATNEKLFF.

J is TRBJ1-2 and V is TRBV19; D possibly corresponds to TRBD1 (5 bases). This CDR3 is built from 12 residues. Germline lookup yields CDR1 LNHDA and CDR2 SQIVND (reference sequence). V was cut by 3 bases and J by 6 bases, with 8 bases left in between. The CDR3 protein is CASSIGGDGYTF. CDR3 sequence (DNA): TGTGCCAGTAGTATTGGAGGGGATGGCTACACCTTC.

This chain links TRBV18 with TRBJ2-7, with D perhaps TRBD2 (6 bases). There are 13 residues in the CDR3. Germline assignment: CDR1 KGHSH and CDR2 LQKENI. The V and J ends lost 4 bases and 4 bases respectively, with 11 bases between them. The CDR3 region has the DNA TGTGCCAGCTCACTCGGGACTCTTTACGAGCAGTACTTC. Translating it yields CASSLGTLYEQYF.

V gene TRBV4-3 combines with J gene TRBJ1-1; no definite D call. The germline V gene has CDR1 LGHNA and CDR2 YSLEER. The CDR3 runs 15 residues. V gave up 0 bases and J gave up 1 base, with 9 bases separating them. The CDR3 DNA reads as TGCGCCAGCAGCCAAGATGGTCACTGGAACACTGAAGCTTTCTTT. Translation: CASSQDGHWNTEAFF.

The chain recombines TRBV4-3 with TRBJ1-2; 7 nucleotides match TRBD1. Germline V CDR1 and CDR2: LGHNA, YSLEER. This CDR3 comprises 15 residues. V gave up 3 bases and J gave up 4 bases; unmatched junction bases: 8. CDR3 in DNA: TGCGCCAGCAGCCAGGTGCCGGGGACAGTCTATGGCTACACCTTC. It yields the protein CASSQVPGTVYGYTF.

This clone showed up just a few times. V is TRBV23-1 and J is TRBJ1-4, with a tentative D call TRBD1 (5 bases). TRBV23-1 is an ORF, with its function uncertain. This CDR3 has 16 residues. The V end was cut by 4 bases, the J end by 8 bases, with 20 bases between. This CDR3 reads CASSRGWNRRGEKLFF. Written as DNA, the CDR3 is TGCGCCAGCAGTCGGGGTTGGAACAGGCGGGGGGAAAAACTGTTTTTT.

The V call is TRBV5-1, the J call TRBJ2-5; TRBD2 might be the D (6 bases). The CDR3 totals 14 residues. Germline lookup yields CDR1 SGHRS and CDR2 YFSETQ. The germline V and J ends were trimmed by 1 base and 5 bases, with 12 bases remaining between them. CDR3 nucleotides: TGCGCCAGCAGCTTGTCCGGGGGTTTGGAGACCCAGTACTTC. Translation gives CASSLSGGLETQYF.

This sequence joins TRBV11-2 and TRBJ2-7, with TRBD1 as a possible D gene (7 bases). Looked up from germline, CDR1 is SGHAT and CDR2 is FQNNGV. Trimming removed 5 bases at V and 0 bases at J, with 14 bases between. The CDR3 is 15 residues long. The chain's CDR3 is CASSGGTASSYEQYF. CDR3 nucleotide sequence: TGTGCCAGCAGCGGAGGGACAGCTAGCTCCTACGAGCAGTACTTC.

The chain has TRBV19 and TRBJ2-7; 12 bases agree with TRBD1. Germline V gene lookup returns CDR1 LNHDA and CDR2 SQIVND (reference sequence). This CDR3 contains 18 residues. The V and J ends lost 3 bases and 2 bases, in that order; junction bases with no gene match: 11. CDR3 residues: CASSIAGTGGGTAYEQYF. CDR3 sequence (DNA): TGTGCCAGTAGTATCGCAGGGACAGGGGGCGGAACCGCCTACGAGCAGTACTTC.

CDR3 protein: CASSYRGMYNSPLHF. CDR3 nucleotide sequence: TGTGCCAGCAGTTACAGGGGGATGTATAATTCACCCCTCCACTTT. The chain has TRBV6-5 and TRBJ1-6, with D possibly matching TRBD1 (6 bases). This CDR3 spans 15 amino acids. Germline-derived CDR1 and CDR2 are MNHEY and SVGAGI. Trimming left V 2 bases short and J 4 bases short, with 9 bases between.